This T cell receptor beta chain originates from a study of long-term antiretroviral therapy in people with HIV. This clone was observed a single time. Assay version v3.0 of immunoSEQ was used, and it was run at survey level. Here immunoSEQ multiplex PCR was the method, and the copy in TCRdb shows in-frame clones only, minus some. The profile shows about 30,000 clones, over 90% of them singletons. The sequence derives from a woman in her thirties or forties with HIV. The specimen comprised unsorted PBMCs, sampled approximately 6.3 years after starting antiretroviral therapy.

The CDR3 sequence: CASSTGQGSFGYTF. In nucleotides, the CDR3 is TGTGCCAGCAGCACGGGACAGGGGAGTTTTGGCTACACCTTC. The chain carries TRBV9 and TRBJ1-2, with 10 positions matching TRBD1. This CDR3 spans 14 amino acids. Germline loops: CDR1 SGDLS, CDR2 YYNGEE. After removal of 4 bases from V and 7 bases from J, the junction contained 7 bases not matched to a gene.